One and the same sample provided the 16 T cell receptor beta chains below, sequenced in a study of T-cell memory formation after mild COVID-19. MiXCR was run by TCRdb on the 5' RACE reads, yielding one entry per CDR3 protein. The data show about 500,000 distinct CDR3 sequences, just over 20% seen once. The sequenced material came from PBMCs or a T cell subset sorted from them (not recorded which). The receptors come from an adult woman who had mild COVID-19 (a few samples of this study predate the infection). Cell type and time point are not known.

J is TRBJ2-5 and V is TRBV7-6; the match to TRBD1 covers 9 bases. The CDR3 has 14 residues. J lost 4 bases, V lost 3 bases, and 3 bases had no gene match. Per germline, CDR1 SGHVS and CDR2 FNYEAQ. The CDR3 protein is CASSFTGGLETQYF. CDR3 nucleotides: TGTGCCAGCAGCTTCACAGGGGGCCTAGAGACCCAGTACTTC. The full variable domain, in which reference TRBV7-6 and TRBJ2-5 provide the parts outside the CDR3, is GAGVSQSPRYKVTKRGQDVALRCDPISGHVSLYWYRQALGQGPEFLTYFNYEAQQDKSGLPNDRFSAERPEGSISTLTIQRTEQRDSAMYRCASSFTGGLETQYFGPGTRLLVL.

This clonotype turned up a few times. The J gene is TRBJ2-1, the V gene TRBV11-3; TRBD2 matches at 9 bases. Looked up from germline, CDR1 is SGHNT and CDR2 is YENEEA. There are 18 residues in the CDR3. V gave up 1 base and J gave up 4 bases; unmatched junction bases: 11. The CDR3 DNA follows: TGTGCCAGCAGCTTAGCCGCCCTGACTAGCGGAGGGTACAATGAGCAGTTCTTC. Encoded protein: CASSLAALTSGGYNEQFF. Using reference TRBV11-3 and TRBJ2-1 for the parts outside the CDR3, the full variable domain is EAGVVQSPRYKIIEKKQPVAFWCNPISGHNTLYWYLQNLGQGPELLIRYENEEAVDDSQLPKDRFSAERLKGVDSTLKIQPAELGDSAVYLCASSLAALTSGGYNEQFFGPGTRLTVL.

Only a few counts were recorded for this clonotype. CDR3 bases: TGCGCCAGCAGCTTGGATGGGGACGGCGAAATTCAGTACTTC. It translates to CASSLDGDGEIQYF. The chain employs TRBV5-1 and TRBJ2-4; perhaps D is TRBD1 or TRBD2 (5 bases each). This CDR3 has 14 residues. V dropped 0 bases and J dropped 10 bases, with 14 bases sitting between them. CDR1 is SGHRS, CDR2 YFSETQ, per germline.

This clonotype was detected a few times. CDR3 sequence: CASSSSAGGEETQYF. CDR3 nucleotide sequence: TGTGCCAGCAGTTCCTCGGCGGGGGGAGAAGAGACCCAGTACTTC. The rearrangement links TRBV5-4 to TRBJ2-5, with 8 bases aligning to TRBD2. J was trimmed by 3 bases and V by 5 bases; bases with no gene match: 9. Germline CDR1 reads SGHNT; CDR2 reads YYREEE (reference sequence). The CDR3 has 15 amino acids. Looking up the rest from reference TRBV5-4 and TRBJ2-5 gives the full variable domain: ETGVTQSPTHLIKTRGQQVTLRCSSQSGHNTVSWYQQALGQGPQFIFQYYREEENGRGNFPPRFSGLQFPNYSSELNVNALELDDSALYLCASSSSAGGEETQYFGPGTRLLVL.

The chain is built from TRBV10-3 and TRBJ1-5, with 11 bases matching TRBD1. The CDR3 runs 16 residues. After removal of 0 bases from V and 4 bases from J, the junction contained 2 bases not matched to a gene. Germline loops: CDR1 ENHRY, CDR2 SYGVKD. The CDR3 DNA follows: TGTGCCATCAGTGAGTCCGGGACAGGGGGAAATCAGCCCCAGCATTTT. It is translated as CAISESGTGGNQPQHF.

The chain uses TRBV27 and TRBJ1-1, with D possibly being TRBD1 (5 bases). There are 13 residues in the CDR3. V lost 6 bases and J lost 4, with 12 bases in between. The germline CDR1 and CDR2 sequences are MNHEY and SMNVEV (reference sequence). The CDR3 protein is CASRSGLGTEAFF. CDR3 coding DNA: TGTGCCAGCAGATCAGGGTTGGGCACTGAAGCTTTCTTT.

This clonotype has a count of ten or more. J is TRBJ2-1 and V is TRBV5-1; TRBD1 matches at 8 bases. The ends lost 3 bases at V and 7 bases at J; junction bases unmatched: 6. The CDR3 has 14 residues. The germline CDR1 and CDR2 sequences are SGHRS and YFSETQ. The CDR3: CASSYGTGYNEQFF. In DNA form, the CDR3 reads TGCGCCAGCAGCTACGGGACAGGCTATAATGAGCAGTTCTTC.

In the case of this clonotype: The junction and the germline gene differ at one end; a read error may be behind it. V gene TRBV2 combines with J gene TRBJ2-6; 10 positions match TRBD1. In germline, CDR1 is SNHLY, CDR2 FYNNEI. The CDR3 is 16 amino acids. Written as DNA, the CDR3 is TGTGCCAGCAGTGCGGGACAGGGGAGATGGGCCAGCGTCCTGACTTTC. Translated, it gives CASSAGQGRWASVLTF.

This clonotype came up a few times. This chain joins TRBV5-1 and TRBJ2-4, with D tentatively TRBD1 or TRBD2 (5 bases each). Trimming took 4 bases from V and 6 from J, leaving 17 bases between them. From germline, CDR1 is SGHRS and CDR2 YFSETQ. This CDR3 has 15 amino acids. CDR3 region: CASSIELTGTNIQYF. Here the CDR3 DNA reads TGCGCCAGCAGCATAGAATTAACCGGGACAAACATTCAGTACTTC.

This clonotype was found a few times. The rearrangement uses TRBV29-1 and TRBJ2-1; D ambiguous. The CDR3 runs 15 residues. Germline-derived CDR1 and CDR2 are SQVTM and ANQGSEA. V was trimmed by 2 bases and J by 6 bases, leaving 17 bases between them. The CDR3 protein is CSVEPEPPEPNEQFF. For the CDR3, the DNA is TGCAGCGTTGAACCCGAGCCTCCCGAGCCCAATGAGCAGTTCTTC.

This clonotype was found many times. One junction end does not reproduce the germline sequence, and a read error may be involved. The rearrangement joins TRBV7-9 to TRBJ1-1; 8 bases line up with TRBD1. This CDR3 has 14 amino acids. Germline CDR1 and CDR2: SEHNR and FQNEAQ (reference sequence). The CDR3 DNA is TGCGCCAGCAGCTTGACAGGGGTGAACACTGAAGCTTTCTTT. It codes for CASSLTGVNTEAFF.

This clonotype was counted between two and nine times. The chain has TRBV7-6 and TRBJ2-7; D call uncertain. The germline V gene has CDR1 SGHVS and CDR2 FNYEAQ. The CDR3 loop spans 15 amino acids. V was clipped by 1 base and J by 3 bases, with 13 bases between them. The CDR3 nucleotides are TGTGCCAGCAGCTTAGGAGAAACCCACTACTACGAGCAGTACTTC. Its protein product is CASSLGETHYYEQYF.

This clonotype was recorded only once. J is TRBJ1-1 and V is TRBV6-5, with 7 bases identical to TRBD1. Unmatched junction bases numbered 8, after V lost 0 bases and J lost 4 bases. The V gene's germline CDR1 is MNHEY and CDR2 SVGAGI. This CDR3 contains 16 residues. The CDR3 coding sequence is TGTGCCAGCAGTTACTCGAATGGCAGGGGGGTCACTGAAGCTTTCTTT. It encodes CASSYSNGRGVTEAFF.

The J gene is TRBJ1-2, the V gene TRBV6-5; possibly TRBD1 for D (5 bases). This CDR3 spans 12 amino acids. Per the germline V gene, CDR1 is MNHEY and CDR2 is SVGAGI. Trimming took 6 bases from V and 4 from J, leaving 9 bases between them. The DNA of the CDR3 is TGTGCCAGCAGCATCGACAGCTATGGCTACACCTTC. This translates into CASSIDSYGYTF.

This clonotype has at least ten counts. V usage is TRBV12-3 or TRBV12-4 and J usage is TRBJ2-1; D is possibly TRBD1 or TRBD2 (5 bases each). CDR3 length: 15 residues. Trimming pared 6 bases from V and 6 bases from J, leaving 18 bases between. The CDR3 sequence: CASSPSGTPRNEQFF. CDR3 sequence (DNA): TGTGCCAGCAGCCCCTCCGGGACCCCTCGCAATGAGCAGTTCTTC.

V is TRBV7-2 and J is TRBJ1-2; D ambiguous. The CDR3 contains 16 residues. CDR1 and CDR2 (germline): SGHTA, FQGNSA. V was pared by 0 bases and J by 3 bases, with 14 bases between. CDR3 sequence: CASSLAVGRRDYGYTF. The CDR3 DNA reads TGTGCCAGCAGCTTAGCGGTCGGCAGGAGAGACTATGGCTACACCTTC. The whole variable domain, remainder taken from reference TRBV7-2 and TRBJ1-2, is GAGVSQSPSNKVTEKGKDVELRCDPISGHTALYWYRQSLGQGLEFLIYFQGNSAPDKSGLPSDRFSAERTGGSVSTLTIQRTQQEDSAVYLCASSLAVGRRDYGYTFGSGTRLTVV.